This T cell receptor (beta chain) was captured in a study of identical twins. Study-wide findings and caveats: Interpretation of the results relied on cross-sectional statistical analysis and not on following the same donors. Fewer insertions were carried by abundant cord blood beta clonotypes, but none was seen in memory repertoires.

To note about this clonotype: What it binds is not known.

V gave up 0 bases and J gave up 3 bases, with 12 bases separating them. Germline CDR1 and CDR2: PRHDT and FYEKMQ (reference sequence). The CDR3 has 15 amino acids. Via MiXCR, TCRdb re-called the 5' RACE reads, giving one row per CDR3 protein. Among over 250,000 distinct CDR3 sequences listed, 8.5% to 9.5% were seen once. The data were also submitted as part of a second study, on yellow fever vaccine responses in identical twins.

The sequenced sample consisted of CD8+ T cells sorted from blood. This clonotype was obtained from a woman between 18 and 29 years old in good health. This chain joins TRBV13 and TRBJ2-7; D assignment may be TRBD1 or TRBD2 (6 bases each). The CDR3 protein is CASSLGGGGNYEQYF. Here the CDR3 DNA reads TGTGCCAGCAGCTTAGGGGGGGGCGGAAACTACGAGCAGTACTTC.